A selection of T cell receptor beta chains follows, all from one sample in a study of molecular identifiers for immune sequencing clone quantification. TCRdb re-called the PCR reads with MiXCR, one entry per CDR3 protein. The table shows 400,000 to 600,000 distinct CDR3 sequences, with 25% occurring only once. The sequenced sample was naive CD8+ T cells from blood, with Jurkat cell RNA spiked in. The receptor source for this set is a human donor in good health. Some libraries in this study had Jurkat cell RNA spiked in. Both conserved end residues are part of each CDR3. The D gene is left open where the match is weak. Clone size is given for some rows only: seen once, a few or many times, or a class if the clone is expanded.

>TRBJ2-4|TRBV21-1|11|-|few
TGTGCCAGCAGCGGCGGGGGCATTCAGTACTTC
CASSGGGIQYF
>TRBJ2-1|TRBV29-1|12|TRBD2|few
TGCAGCGTCACTAGCGGGATTAATGAGCAGTTCTTC
CSVTSGINEQFF
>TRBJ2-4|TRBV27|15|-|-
TGTGCCAGCAGCCCGACACCTGGGTCCAAAAACATTCAGTACTTC
CASSPTPGSKNIQYF
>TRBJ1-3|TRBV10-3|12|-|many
TGTGCCATCAGTGAGCCCCAAGACACCATATATTTT
CAISEPQDTIYF
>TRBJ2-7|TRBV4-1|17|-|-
TGCGCCAGCAGCCAAGTAGCATCGAATAGCCCCCCCTACGAGCAGTACTTC
CASSQVASNSPPYEQYF
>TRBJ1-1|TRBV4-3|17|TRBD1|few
TGCGCCAGCAGCCCCCAGGGGACAGGTACTCTGAACACTGAAGCTTTCTTT
CASSPQGTGTLNTEAFF
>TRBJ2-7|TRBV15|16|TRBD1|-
TGTGCCACCAGCATACAACCGGGACAGGGGATGGGCGAGCAGTACTTC
CATSIQPGQGMGEQYF
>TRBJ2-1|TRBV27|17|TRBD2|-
TGTGCCAGCAACCCAAGGGCGGCGGGAGCGGCCAAAAATGAGCAGTTCTTC
CASNPRAAGAAKNEQFF
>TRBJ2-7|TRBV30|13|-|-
TGTGTCTGGAGTGTTGTGTCAGGGGAAGGGCAGTACTTC
CVWSVVSGEGQYF
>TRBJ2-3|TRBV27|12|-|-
TGTGCCAGCAGTTTATTCGGCGATACGCGGTATTTT
CASSLFGDTRYF